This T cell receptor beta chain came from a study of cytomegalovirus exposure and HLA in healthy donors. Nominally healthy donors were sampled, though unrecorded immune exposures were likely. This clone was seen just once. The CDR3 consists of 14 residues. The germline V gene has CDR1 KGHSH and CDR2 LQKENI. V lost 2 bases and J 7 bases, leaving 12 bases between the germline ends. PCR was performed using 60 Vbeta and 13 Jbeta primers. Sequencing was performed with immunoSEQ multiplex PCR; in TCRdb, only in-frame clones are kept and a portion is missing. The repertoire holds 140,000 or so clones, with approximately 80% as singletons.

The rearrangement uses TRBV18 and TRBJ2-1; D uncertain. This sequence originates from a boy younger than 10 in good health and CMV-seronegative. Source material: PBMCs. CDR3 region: CASSPALAVNEQFF. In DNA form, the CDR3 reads TGTGCCAGCTCACCAGCTTTGGCTGTAAATGAGCAGTTCTTC.